This T cell receptor beta chain comes out of a study of blood T cells in healthy people across ages. Findings and caveats of the study: Nothing was known about donor CMV status, and this possibly confounded expanded clonotype changes. Across the age range, TCR beta diversity per million T cells fell in a roughly linear way.

The V gene's germline CDR1 is LNHNV and CDR2 YYDKDF (reference sequence). This CDR3 is built from 17 residues. V was shortened by 0 bases and J by 4 bases, with 18 bases between the two germline ends. Comments on this clonotype: Antigen: not known.

Through a sample-barcoded 5' primer and a J-beta primer mix, a second PCR was run for roughly 7 to 11 cycles. A template-switch adaptor that had 12 random nucleotides put a tag on each cDNA molecule. No fewer than 3 million CDR3-containing paired-end reads came from each sample. MiXCR, run by TCRdb on the 5' RACE reads, gives a single entry per CDR3 protein. The table includes hundreds of thousands of distinct CDR3 sequences, 40% to 50% detected once. The J gene is TRBJ1-2, the V gene TRBV15, with TRBD1 as a possible D gene (6 bases). The TCR sequence derives from a man older than 75 in good health. Sequenced material: blood. The CDR3: CATSREGSLKGGYGYTF. The CDR3, as DNA: TGTGCCACCAGCAGAGAGGGCAGCCTAAAAGGGGGCTATGGCTACACCTTC.